One and the same sample provided the 24 T cell receptor beta chains below, sequenced in a study of CD8+CD57+ T cells in acquired aplastic anemia (dated by TCRdb to 2016 to 2019). Flow cytometry had shown CD8+CD57+ cell expansion in the patients selected for sequencing. Sequencing instrument: Illumina HiSeq 2000. Profiling of TCR beta VDJ combinations and CDR3 sequences used genomic DNA as the template. The public reads were quality trimmed at Q25 with fastp and then assembled into clones with MiXCR by TCRdb, keeping productive beta chains. Merged by CDR3 protein, the rows form single entries marked with the most common genes and DNA. This sample has about 180,000 distinct CDR3 sequences in its table, and roughly 48% of those were observed once. The ten largest make up around 1% of the sample. Sequenced: sorted CD4+, CD8+, or CD8+CD57+ T cells (not recorded which) from PBMCs. All receptors come from a human donor with aplastic anemia.

This clonotype was found a few times. J is TRBJ2-1 and V is TRBV4-2; tentatively, D is TRBD1 (7 bases). This CDR3 comprises 16 residues. V was trimmed by 1 base and J by 7 bases, leaving 17 bases between them. Germline V gives CDR1 LGHNA, CDR2 YNFKEQ. The CDR3 sequence: CASSQGSGGRRNEQFF. The CDR3 nucleotides read TGTGCCAGCAGCCAAGGTTCAGGGGGGAGGAGAAATGAGCAGTTCTTC.

Of note for this clonotype: With a much larger clone just one base away, this may be a read error. V and J are TRBV7-2 and TRBJ1-1; no definite D call. Germline lookup yields CDR1 SGHTA and CDR2 FQGNSA. The CDR3 contains 13 residues. CDR3 in DNA: TGTGCCAGCAGCTTTTCTTGGAACGCTGAAGCTTTCTTT. Residues: CASSFSWNAEAFF.

This clonotype was detected ten times or more. This sequence joins TRBV5-1 and TRBJ2-1, with a possible D match to TRBD2 (6 bases). V was cut by 4 bases and J by 3 bases, with 14 bases left in between. Germline-derived CDR1 and CDR2 are SGHRS and YFSETQ. This CDR3 comprises 15 residues. CDR3 region: CASSRQGGDYNEQFF. The CDR3 bases are TGCGCCAGCAGCCGCCAAGGAGGGGACTACAATGAGCAGTTCTTC.

This clonotype was detected many times. The V gene is TRBV5-1, the J gene TRBJ1-2, with a tentative D call TRBD1 (5 bases). Trimming took off 2 bases at V and 4 bases at J, with 15 bases between the two ends. The CDR3 is 15 residues long. Germline V gene sequence: CDR1 SGHRS, CDR2 YFSETQ. CDR3 loop: CASSLGTPRGYGYTF. Here the CDR3 DNA reads TGCGCCAGCAGCTTAGGGACCCCCCGGGGCTATGGCTACACCTTC.

There are many counts of this clonotype. The rearrangement joins TRBV5-1 to TRBJ1-2; 8 bases fit TRBD1. The germline V gene encodes CDR1 SGHRS and CDR2 YFSETQ. Trimming at V came to 6 bases and at J to 7 bases, leaving 17 bases not matched to a gene. This CDR3 region has 16 residues. CDR3 in DNA: TGCGCCAGCACACCGGACAGGGAGTCTCTCCTGGGTGGCTACACCTTC. Translated: CASTPDRESLLGGYTF.

The sample holds many counts of this clonotype. This chain uses TRBV11-2 with TRBJ1-5, with TRBD1 as a possible D gene (6 bases). Per germline, CDR1 SGHAT and CDR2 FQNNGV. The CDR3 loop spans 15 amino acids. The V end lost 1 base, the J end lost 2 bases, and 9 bases lay between the germline ends. DNA of the CDR3: TGTGCCAGCAGCTTAGGGGGGCGAGGCAATCAGCCCCAGCATTTT. This gives the protein CASSLGGRGNQPQHF.

The V call is TRBV10-3, the J call TRBJ2-7, with D perhaps matching TRBD2 (6 bases). CDR1 is ENHRY and CDR2 is SYGVKD in the germline V gene. This CDR3 is built from 13 residues. The V and J ends lost 8 bases and 3 bases respectively, with 14 bases between them. The CDR3 nucleotides read TGTGCCATCGGGGGGTCAGGGTACTACGAGCAGTACTTC. Its translation: CAIGGSGYYEQYF.

The V call is TRBV27, the J call TRBJ2-2; D perhaps matches TRBD2 (7 bases). V lost 1 base, J lost 0 bases, and 12 bases lay in between. Germline assignment: CDR1 MNHEY and CDR2 SMNVEV (reference sequence). This CDR3 spans 17 amino acids. The CDR3: CASSLLGGASNTGELFF. The CDR3 bases are TGTGCCAGCAGTTTATTGGGGGGGGCCTCGAACACCGGGGAGCTGTTTTTT.

V usage is TRBV11-1 and J usage is TRBJ2-7, with 9 positions matching TRBD1. Germline V gene data show CDR1 as SGHAT and CDR2 as FQDESV (reference sequence). The CDR3 has 16 residues. The trim removed 5 bases at V and 1 base at J, leaving 9 bases unmatched. CDR3 in amino acids: CASSTPRDRVSYEQYF. In DNA form, the CDR3 reads TGTGCCAGCAGCACGCCCCGGGACAGGGTATCCTACGAGCAGTACTTC.

In its sample, this clonotype was seen once. The J gene is TRBJ2-2, the V gene TRBV19; tentative D call: TRBD2 (7 bases). V gave up 6 bases and J gave up 7 bases, with 15 bases separating them. The CDR3 runs to 14 residues. CDR1 LNHDA and CDR2 SQIVND come from the germline V gene (reference sequence). CDR3 in amino acids: CASSRGGLDGELFF. CDR3 nucleotides: TGTGCCAGTAGCAGGGGAGGGCTAGACGGGGAGCTGTTTTTT.

This clonotype was picked up many times. This chain links TRBV20-1 with TRBJ1-6; perhaps TRBD1 as D (5 bases). Trimming took 1 base from V and 4 from J, leaving 14 bases between them. The germline V gene has CDR1 DFQATT and CDR2 SNEGSKA (reference sequence). The CDR3 runs to 16 residues. The CDR3 DNA follows: TGCAGTGCTAGAGGGGTAGGGGTGGGGTATAATTCACCCCTCCACTTT. This encodes CSARGVGVGYNSPLHF.

This clonotype was counted ten times or more. V usage is TRBV6-1 and J usage is TRBJ1-5; D gene uncertain. CDR3 length: 15 residues. Germline V gene data show CDR1 as MNHNS and CDR2 as SASEGT. V lost 6 bases, J lost 0 bases, and 12 bases lay in between. CDR3 protein: CASRPRAHSNQPQHF. The CDR3 coding sequence is TGTGCCAGCAGACCCCGGGCTCATAGCAATCAGCCCCAGCATTTT.

This clonotype was seen ten or more times. The V call is TRBV19, the J call TRBJ1-2; D unclear. Germline values: CDR1 LNHDA, CDR2 SQIVND (reference sequence). The germline V and J ends were trimmed by 0 bases and 10 bases, with 9 bases remaining between them. The length of the CDR3 is 12 residues. In nucleotides, the CDR3 is TGTGCCAGTAGTATAGATCTTAGGAACTACACCTTC. Residues: CASSIDLRNYTF. Looking up the rest from reference TRBV19 and TRBJ1-2 gives the full variable domain: DGGITQSPKYLFRKEGQNVTLSCEQNLNHDAMYWYRQDPGQGLRLIYYSQIVNDFQKGDIAEGYSVSREKKESFPLTVTSAQKNPTAFYLCASSIDLRNYTFGSGTRLTVV.

This clonotype was found many times. J is TRBJ2-7 and V is TRBV7-8; D is undetermined. CDR3 length: 12 residues. The germline V and J ends were trimmed by 4 bases and 6 bases, with 10 bases remaining between them. Germline CDR1 reads SGHVS; CDR2 reads FQNEAQ. CDR3 residues: CASSSRLGEQYF. DNA of the CDR3: TGTGCCAGCAGCTCGCGGTTGGGCGAGCAGTACTTC.

This clonotype turned up a few times. The chain joins TRBV3-1 to TRBJ1-1, with 8 bases lining up with TRBD1. J lost 4 bases, V lost 8 bases, and 12 bases had no gene match. This CDR3 has 15 amino acids. CDR1 is LGHDT, CDR2 YNNKEL, per germline (reference sequence). The CDR3 is CASGRGGQVVTEAFF. DNA for the CDR3: TGTGCCAGCGGACGCGGGGGACAGGTGGTCACTGAAGCTTTCTTT.

The chain links TRBV20-1 to TRBJ2-7; D not resolved. Germline loops: CDR1 DFQATT, CDR2 SNEGSKA (reference sequence). The length of the CDR3 is 11 residues. Between the trimmed V and J ends, which lost 4 bases and 7 bases, there was a span of 11 bases. This CDR3 reads CSATWGNEQYF. The CDR3 coding sequence is TGCAGTGCTACATGGGGTAATGAGCAGTACTTC.

This clonotype was picked up many times. The V call is TRBV20-1, the J call TRBJ2-5; 8 nucleotides match TRBD1. Trimming cost V 2 bases and J 2 bases; bases outside gene matches: 10. Germline loops: CDR1 DFQATT, CDR2 SNEGSKA (reference sequence). This CDR3 region has 16 residues. In nucleotides, the CDR3 is TGCAGTGCTAGACCTACTTATGACAGGGGACAAGAGACCCAGTACTTC. It yields the protein CSARPTYDRGQETQYF.

The chain couples TRBV5-5 to TRBJ2-7; TRBD2 matches 13 bases. The CDR3 loop spans 15 amino acids. Losses at the gene ends were 3 bases for V and 7 bases for J; bases not matched to a gene: 7. Germline V lookup: CDR1 SGHKS, CDR2 YYEKEE (reference sequence). CDR3 nucleotides: TGTGCCAGCAGCTCCGGACTAGCGGGAGTAGGTGAGCAGTACTTC. Its protein product is CASSSGLAGVGEQYF.

This clonotype was seen many times. The J gene is TRBJ1-2, the V gene TRBV12-3 or TRBV12-4; TRBD1 matches 7 bases. CDR3 length: 14 residues. The V and J ends lost 6 bases and 4 bases, in that order; junction bases with no gene match: 8. CDR3 DNA: TGTGCCAGCAGCCCCCGGACAGGCCCCTATGGCTACACCTTC. It yields the protein CASSPRTGPYGYTF.

This clonotype has a count of ten or more. DNA for the CDR3: TGTGCCGTCGAGAGGATTGACACCGGGGAGCTGTTTTTT. This codes for CAVERIDTGELFF. This sequence joins TRBV10-3 and TRBJ2-2; D call uncertain. The germline V gene encodes CDR1 ENHRY and CDR2 SYGVKD. V lost 11 bases and J 3 bases, leaving 13 bases between the germline ends. The CDR3 extends over 13 amino acids.

The rearrangement links TRBV19 to TRBJ2-5; no clear D gene. This CDR3 is built from 13 residues. Germline V CDR1 and CDR2: LNHDA, SQIVND (reference sequence). With 9 bases removed from V and 5 bases from J, the gap between germline ends came to 16 bases. For the CDR3, the DNA is TGTGCCAGCAGCTTACCCTTGGGGGAGACCCAGTACTTC. Translated: CASSLPLGETQYF.

The CDR3, as DNA: TGTGCCAGCAGCACGGACAGGTCGGGAAATGAAAAACTGTTTTTT. It encodes CASSTDRSGNEKLFF. V and J are TRBV5-4 and TRBJ1-4, with 7 bases identical to TRBD1. From germline, CDR1 is SGHNT and CDR2 YYREEE (reference sequence). With 4 bases clipped from V and 5 bases from J, the junction kept 8 bases outside the gene matches. The CDR3 contains 15 residues.

Ten or more counts support this clonotype. This may come from a read error, since a much larger clone is one base off. J is TRBJ2-3 and V is TRBV7-8, with TRBD2 as a possible D gene (6 bases). This CDR3 is 12 amino acids long. Germline CDR1 and CDR2: SGHVS and FQNEAQ. The CDR3 DNA follows: TGTGCCAGCGGACTAAGCACAGATACGCGGTATTTT. Protein product: CASGLSTDTRYF.

CDR3 residues: CASSIRDSEGWQYF. The CDR3 DNA follows: TGTGCCAGTAGTATCCGTGACTCGGAAGGATGGCAGTACTTC. The rearrangement uses TRBV19 and TRBJ2-7; D is undetermined. CDR1 LNHDA and CDR2 SQIVND come from the germline V gene (reference sequence). The CDR3 length is 14 residues. The V end lost 3 bases, the J end lost 9 bases, and 18 bases lay between the germline ends.